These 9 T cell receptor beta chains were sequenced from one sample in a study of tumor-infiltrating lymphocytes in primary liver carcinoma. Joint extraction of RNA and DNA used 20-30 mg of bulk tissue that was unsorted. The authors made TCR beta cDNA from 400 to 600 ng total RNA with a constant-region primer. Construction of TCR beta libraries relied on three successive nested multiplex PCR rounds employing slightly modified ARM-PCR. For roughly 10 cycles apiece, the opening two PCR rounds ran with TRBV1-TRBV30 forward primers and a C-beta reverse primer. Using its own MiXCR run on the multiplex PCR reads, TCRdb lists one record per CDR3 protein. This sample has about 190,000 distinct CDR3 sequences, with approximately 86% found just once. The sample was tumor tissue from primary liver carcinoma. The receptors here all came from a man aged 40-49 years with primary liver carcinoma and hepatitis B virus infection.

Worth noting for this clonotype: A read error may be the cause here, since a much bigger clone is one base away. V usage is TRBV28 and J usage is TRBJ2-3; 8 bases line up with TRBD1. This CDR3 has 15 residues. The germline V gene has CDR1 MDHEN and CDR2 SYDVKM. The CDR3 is CVSSLRTGWIDTQYF. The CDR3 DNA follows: TGTGTCAGCAGTTTACGGACAGGGTGGATTGATACGCAGTATTTT.

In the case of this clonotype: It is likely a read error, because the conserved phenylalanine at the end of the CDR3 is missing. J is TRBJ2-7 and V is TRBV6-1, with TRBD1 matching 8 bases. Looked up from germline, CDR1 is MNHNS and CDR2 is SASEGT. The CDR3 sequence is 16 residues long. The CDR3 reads CVSSPRRDRSFYEQYL. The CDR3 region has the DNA TGTGTCAGCAGCCCTCGCCGGGACAGGAGCTTCTACGAGCAGTACTTA.

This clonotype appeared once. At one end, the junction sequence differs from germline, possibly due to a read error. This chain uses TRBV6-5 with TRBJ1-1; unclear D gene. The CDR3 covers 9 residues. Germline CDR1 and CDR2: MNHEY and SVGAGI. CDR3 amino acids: CVSVPGAFF. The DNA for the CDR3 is TGTGTCAGCGTCCCGGGTGCTTTCTTT.

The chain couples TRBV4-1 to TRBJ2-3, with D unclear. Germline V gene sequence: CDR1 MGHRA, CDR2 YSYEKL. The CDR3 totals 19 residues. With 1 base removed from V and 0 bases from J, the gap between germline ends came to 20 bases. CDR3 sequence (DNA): TGCGCCAGCAGCCAAGCCACAGTGCCGTCTACATATAGCACAGATACGCAGTATTTT. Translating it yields CASSQATVPSTYSTDTQYF.

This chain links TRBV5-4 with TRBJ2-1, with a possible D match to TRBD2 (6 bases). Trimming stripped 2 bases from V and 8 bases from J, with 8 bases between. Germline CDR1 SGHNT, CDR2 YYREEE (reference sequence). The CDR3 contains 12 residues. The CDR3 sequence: CASSFPGDEQFF. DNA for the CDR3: TGTGCCAGCAGCTTCCCGGGAGATGAGCAGTTCTTC.

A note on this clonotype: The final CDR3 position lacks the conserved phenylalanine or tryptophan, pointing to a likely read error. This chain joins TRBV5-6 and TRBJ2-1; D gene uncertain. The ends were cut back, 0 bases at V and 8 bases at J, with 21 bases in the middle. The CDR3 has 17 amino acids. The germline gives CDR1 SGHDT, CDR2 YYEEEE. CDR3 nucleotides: TGTGCCAGCAGCTTGGGATTGGGCTCATCAGGATACCATGAGCAGTTCGTC. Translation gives CASSLGLGSSGYHEQFV.

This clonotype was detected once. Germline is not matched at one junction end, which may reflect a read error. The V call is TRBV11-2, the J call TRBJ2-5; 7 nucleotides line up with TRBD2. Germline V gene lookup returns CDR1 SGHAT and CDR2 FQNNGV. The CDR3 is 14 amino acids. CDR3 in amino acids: CASSSTGGSGTQYF. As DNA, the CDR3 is TGTGCCAGTAGCTCAACTGGCGGGAGTGGGACCCAGTACTTC.

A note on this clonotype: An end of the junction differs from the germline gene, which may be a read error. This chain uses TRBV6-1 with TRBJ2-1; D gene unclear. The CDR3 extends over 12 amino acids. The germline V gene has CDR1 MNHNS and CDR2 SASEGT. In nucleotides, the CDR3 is TGTACCAGCAGTGAAGTGGCCCATGAGCAGTTCTTC. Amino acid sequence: CTSSEVAHEQFF.

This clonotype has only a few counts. DNA for the CDR3: TGCAGTGCTAGAGATTTGATGGGCCTCGGGGGCTACACCTTC. Protein sequence: CSARDLMGLGGYTF. The chain has TRBV20-1 and TRBJ1-2; D gene uncertain. The CDR3 has 14 amino acids. Germline assignment: CDR1 DFQATT and CDR2 SNEGSKA (reference sequence). Trimming cost V 0 bases and J 8 bases, with 16 bases left between them.